One and the same sample provided the 16 T cell receptor beta chains below, sequenced in a study of molecular identifiers for immune sequencing clone quantification. MiXCR, run by TCRdb on the PCR reads, gives a single entry per CDR3 protein. The table lists 400,000 to 600,000 distinct CDR3 sequences, about a fifth of them singletons. Sequenced input: naive CD8+ T cells from blood, with Jurkat cell RNA spiked in. The subset here: FACS-sorted CD8+CD4-CCR7+CD45RA+ naive T cells. Receptor source: a human donor in good health. Some libraries in this study had Jurkat cell RNA spiked in.

This clonotype was seen once. The chain has TRBV11-2 and TRBJ1-1; TRBD1 is a possible D gene (5 bases). This CDR3 spans 13 amino acids. Germline lookup yields CDR1 SGHAT and CDR2 FQNNGV. V lost 6 bases and J 8 bases, leaving 16 bases between the germline ends. As DNA, the CDR3 is TGTGCCAGCAGGCAGACTCCGGGGCCCGAAGCTTTCTTT. Amino acid sequence: CASRQTPGPEAFF.

V usage is TRBV7-8 and J usage is TRBJ2-3, with 7 bases lining up with TRBD1. Germline lookup yields CDR1 SGHVS and CDR2 FQNEAQ. Germline trimming cut 5 bases from V and 0 bases from J; bases unmatched to any gene: 11. The CDR3 totals 17 residues. CDR3 sequence (DNA): TGTGCCAGCAGCCCCCCCCAGACAGGGCCTAGCACAGATACGCAGTATTTT. Its translation is CASSPPQTGPSTDTQYF.

The chain couples TRBV10-3 to TRBJ2-1; TRBD2 might be the D (6 bases). Trimming stripped 0 bases from V and 13 bases from J, with 16 bases between. The CDR3 is 14 residues long. Germline CDR1 ENHRY, CDR2 SYGVKD. CDR3 amino acids: CAISESLAEMSQFF. The CDR3 bases are TGTGCCATCAGTGAGTCTTTAGCGGAAATGAGCCAGTTCTTC.

This clonotype was observed at least ten times. The V gene is TRBV5-4, the J gene TRBJ1-4, with D tentatively TRBD1 (6 bases). V dropped 2 bases and J dropped 3 bases, with 11 bases sitting between them. The CDR3 runs 15 residues. Germline V gene sequence: CDR1 SGHNT, CDR2 YYREEE (reference sequence). The CDR3 DNA reads TGTGCCAGCAGCTTATGGACAGAGTCTAATGAAAAACTGTTTTTT. Its protein is CASSLWTESNEKLFF.

The chain carries TRBV30 and TRBJ2-4; D is ambiguous. CDR3 size: 14 residues. Germline CDR1 reads GTSNPN; CDR2 reads SVGIG (reference sequence). V was pared by 2 bases and J by 4 bases, with 12 bases between. This CDR3 reads CAWSSSVRKNIQYF. CDR3 bases: TGTGCCTGGAGTTCTTCGGTCAGAAAAAACATTCAGTACTTC.

This clonotype was found many times. V gene TRBV20-1 combines with J gene TRBJ1-1; D is unclear. Germline lookup yields CDR1 DFQATT and CDR2 SNEGSKA (reference sequence). The CDR3 loop spans 12 amino acids. V lost 6 bases to trimming and J lost 0 bases, with 8 bases between them. The CDR3 DNA is TGCAGTGCCTACGGAATGAACACTGAAGCTTTCTTT. Translated: CSAYGMNTEAFF.

DNA for the CDR3: TGTGCCAGCTTTACAGGGGTTGAGGAGACCCAGTACTTC. Its protein product is CASFTGVEETQYF. The chain has TRBV6-2 or TRBV6-3 and TRBJ2-5; 7 bases agree with TRBD1. Germline V lookup: CDR1 MNHEY, CDR2 SVGEGT. The CDR3 is 13 residues long. Unmatched junction bases numbered 8, after V lost 8 bases and J lost 5 bases.

As concerns this clonotype: A much larger clonotype is one base distant, so this may be a read error. This CDR3 is CSVGERGQGGVTQYF. CDR3 bases: TGCAGCGTTGGAGAACGAGGACAGGGGGGTGTGACCCAGTACTTC. V usage is TRBV29-1 and J usage is TRBJ2-5; 10 nucleotides agree with TRBD1. Trimming at V came to 4 bases and at J to 7 bases, leaving 12 bases not matched to a gene. The CDR3 totals 15 residues. Germline V CDR1 and CDR2: SQVTM, ANQGSEA.

This clonotype was seen ten or more times. The CDR3 bases are TGTGCCAGCAGCACGAGTGGGTTGGCTGAAGCTTTCTTT. This codes for CASSTSGLAEAFF. V is TRBV9 and J is TRBJ1-1; D is ambiguous. V lost 4 bases to trimming and J lost 6 bases, with 13 bases between them. Germline V gene lookup returns CDR1 SGDLS and CDR2 YYNGEE. The CDR3 has 13 residues.

This clonotype turned up a few times. This chain joins TRBV12-3 or TRBV12-4 and TRBJ2-1; D unresolved. The CDR3 spans 15 residues. V was trimmed by 4 bases and J by 0 bases, leaving 10 bases between them. The CDR3 nucleotides read TGTGCCAGCAGTTGGGATGTGAGCTCCTACAATGAGCAGTTCTTC. It specifies CASSWDVSSYNEQFF.

A word on this clonotype: A much more abundant neighbour one base away suggests this may be a read error. The V call is TRBV12-3 or TRBV12-4, the J call TRBJ1-2, with a possible D match to TRBD1 (5 bases). This CDR3 spans 14 amino acids. V lost 6 bases to trimming and J lost 2 bases, with 13 bases between them. The CDR3 DNA is TGTGCCAGCAGGTTTCAGGGAGGCAACTATGGCTACACCTTC. This encodes CASRFQGGNYGYTF.

This clonotype was seen repeatedly, ten times or more. This chain links TRBV6-5 with TRBJ2-2; D remains unclear. Germline V CDR1 and CDR2: MNHEY, SVGAGI. This CDR3 spans 16 amino acids. The V end was cut by 6 bases, the J end by 1 base, with 15 bases between. In nucleotides, the CDR3 is TGTGCCAGCAGCCCCTCCTCTATGGAGAACACCGGGGAGCTGTTTTTT. Residues: CASSPSSMENTGELFF.

The V and J genes are TRBV12-3 or TRBV12-4 and TRBJ2-3; TRBD1 aligns across 8 bases. The V segment lost 4 bases and the J segment 3 bases; nucleotides outside the gene matches: 12. The CDR3 loop spans 17 amino acids. CDR3: CASSSGQDRVVTDTQYF. In DNA form, the CDR3 reads TGTGCCAGCAGTTCGGGACAGGATAGGGTGGTGACAGATACGCAGTATTTT.

This clonotype has only a few counts. This chain uses TRBV27 with TRBJ2-3, with 15 bases identical to TRBD2. Trimming at V came to 2 bases and at J to 6 bases, leaving 6 bases not matched to a gene. Germline assignment: CDR1 MNHEY and CDR2 SMNVEV (reference sequence). The CDR3 contains 17 residues. In DNA form, the CDR3 reads TGTGCCAGCAGTTTACCGGGACTAGCGGGAGGCTCGGATACGCAGTATTTT. Amino acids: CASSLPGLAGGSDTQYF.

V usage is TRBV6-5 and J usage is TRBJ1-4; weak D call: TRBD1 (5 bases). The V and J ends lost 0 bases and 4 bases respectively, with 12 bases between them. CDR1 MNHEY and CDR2 SVGAGI come from the germline V gene. The CDR3 is 16 amino acids. CDR3 protein: CASSYSIPGGNEKLFF. The CDR3 DNA follows: TGTGCCAGCAGTTACTCTATCCCCGGGGGTAATGAAAAACTGTTTTTT.

This clonotype showed up many times. This chain links TRBV4-3 with TRBJ1-5; the D is unclear. CDR3 length: 15 amino acids. From germline, CDR1 is LGHNA and CDR2 YSLEER. V shed 0 bases and J shed 0 bases, with 6 bases lying between them. CDR3 sequence: CASSQDLYSNQPQHF. Written as DNA, the CDR3 is TGCGCCAGCAGCCAAGATCTGTATAGCAATCAGCCCCAGCATTTT.